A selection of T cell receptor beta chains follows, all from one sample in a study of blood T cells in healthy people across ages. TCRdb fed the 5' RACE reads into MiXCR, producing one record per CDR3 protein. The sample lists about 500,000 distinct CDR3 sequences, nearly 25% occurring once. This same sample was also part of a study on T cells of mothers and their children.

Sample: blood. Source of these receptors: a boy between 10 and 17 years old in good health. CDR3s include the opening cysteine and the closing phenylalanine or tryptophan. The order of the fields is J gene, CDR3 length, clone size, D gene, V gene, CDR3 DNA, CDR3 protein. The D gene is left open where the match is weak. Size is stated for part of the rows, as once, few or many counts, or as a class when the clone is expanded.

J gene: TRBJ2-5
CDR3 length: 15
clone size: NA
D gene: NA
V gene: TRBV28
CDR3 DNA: TGTGCCAGCAGTTTATCCCCCGGGGCAGGAGAGACCCAGTACTTC
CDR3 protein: CASSLSPGAGETQYF

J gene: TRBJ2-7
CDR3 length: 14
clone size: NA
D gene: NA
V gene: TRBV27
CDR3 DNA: TGTGCCAGCAGTTTGAGCGAAAGGGGCTACGAGCAGTACTTC
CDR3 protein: CASSLSERGYEQYF

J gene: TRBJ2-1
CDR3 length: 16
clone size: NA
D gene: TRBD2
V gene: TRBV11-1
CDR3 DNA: TGTGCCAGCAGCTTAGCGACTAGCGGGGGGGCCAGTGAGCAGTTCTTC
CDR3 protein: CASSLATSGGASEQFF

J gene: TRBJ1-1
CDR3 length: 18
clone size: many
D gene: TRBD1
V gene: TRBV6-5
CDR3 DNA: TGTGCCAGCAGTTACCCTCCCTTGGGGACAGGGGGCTACACTGAAGCTTTCTTT
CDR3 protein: CASSYPPLGTGGYTEAFF

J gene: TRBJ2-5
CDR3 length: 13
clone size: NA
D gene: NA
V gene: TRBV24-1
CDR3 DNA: TGTGCCACCAGTGACACCATCATGGGGACCCAGTACTTC
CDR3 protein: CATSDTIMGTQYF

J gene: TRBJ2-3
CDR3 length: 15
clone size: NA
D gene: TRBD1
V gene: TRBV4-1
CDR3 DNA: TGCGCCAGCAGCCAAGAGGGACAGCCAACAGATACGCAGTATTTT
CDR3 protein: CASSQEGQPTDTQYF

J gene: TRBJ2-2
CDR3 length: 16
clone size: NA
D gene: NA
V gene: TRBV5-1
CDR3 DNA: TGCGCCAGCAGCTCCAACAGGGCCTCGAACACCGGGGAACTGTTTTTT
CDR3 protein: CASSSNRASNTGELFF

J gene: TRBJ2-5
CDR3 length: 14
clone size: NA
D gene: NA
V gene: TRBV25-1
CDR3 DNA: TGTGCCAGCAGTGAATGGGCAGTCGAAGAGACCCAGTACTTC
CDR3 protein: CASSEWAVEETQYF

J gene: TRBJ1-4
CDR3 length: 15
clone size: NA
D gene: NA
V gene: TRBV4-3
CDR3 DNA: TGCGCCAGCAGCCAAGGGGGGGGGCAGGATGAAAAACTGTTTTTT
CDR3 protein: CASSQGGGQDEKLFF

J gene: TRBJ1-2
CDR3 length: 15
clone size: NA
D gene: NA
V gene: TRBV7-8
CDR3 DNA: TGTGCCAGCAGCTTATTCGGGGTTAAGAACTATGGCTACACCTTC
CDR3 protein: CASSLFGVKNYGYTF

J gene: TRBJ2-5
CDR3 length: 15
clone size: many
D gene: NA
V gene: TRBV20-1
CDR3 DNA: TGCAGTGCTAGAGATTCCCCGCTCCGATGGGAGACCCAGTACTTC
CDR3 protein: CSARDSPLRWETQYF

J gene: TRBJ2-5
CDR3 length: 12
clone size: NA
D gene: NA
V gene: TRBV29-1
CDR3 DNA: TGCAGCGTTAATCCAAGCCAAGAGACCCAGTACTTC
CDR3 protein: CSVNPSQETQYF

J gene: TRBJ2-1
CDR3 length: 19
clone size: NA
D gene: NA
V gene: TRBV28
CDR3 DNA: TGTGCCAGCAGTTTATTAGTCGGGTCATGGGAATTCAATTACAATGAGCAGTTCTTC
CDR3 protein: CASSLLVGSWEFNYNEQFF

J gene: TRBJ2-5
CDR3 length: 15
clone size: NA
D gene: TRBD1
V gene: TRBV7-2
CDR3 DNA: TGTGCCAGCAGCTTAGCCGGGACAGGGTGGGAGACCCAGTACTTC
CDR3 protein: CASSLAGTGWETQYF

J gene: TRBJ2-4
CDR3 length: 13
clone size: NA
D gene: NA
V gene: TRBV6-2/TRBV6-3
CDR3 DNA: TGTGCCAGCAGTTCGTTAGGGACCAACATTCAGTACTTC
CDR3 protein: CASSSLGTNIQYF

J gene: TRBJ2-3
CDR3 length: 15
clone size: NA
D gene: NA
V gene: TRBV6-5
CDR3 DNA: TGTGCCAGCAGCCGACTTTCGAGTCAGGGGGATACGCAGTATTTT
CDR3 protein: CASSRLSSQGDTQYF

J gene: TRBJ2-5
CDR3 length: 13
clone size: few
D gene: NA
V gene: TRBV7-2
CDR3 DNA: TGTGCCAGCAGCTTAGTCAGGGCGGTTGCCCAGTACTTC
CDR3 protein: CASSLVRAVAQYF

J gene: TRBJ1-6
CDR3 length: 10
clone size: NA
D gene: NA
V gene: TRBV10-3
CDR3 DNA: TGTGCCATCAGTGACGGGGCGCTTGTGTTT
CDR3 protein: CAISDGALVF

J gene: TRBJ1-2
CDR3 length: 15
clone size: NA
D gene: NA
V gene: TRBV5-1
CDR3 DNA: TGCGCCAGCAGCTACGGACAAGGCAGAGACTATGGCTACACCTTC
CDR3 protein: CASSYGQGRDYGYTF

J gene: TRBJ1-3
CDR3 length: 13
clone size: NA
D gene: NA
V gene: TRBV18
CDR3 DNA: TGTGCCAGCCGGGGGACGGCGGTAAACACCATATATTTT
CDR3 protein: CASRGTAVNTIYF

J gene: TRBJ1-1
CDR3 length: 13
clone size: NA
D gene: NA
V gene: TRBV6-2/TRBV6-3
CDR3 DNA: TGTGCCAGCAGCCAGGACGAGACCGCTGAAGCTTTCTTT
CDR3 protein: CASSQDETAEAFF

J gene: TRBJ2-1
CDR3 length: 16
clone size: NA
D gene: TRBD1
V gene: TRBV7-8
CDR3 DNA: TGTGCCAGCAGCTTAGTCGGGACAGGCCCCTACAATGAGCAGTTCTTC
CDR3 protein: CASSLVGTGPYNEQFF

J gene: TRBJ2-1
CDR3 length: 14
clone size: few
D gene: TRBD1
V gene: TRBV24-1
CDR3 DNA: TGTGCCACCAGTGATAGGGACAGTCACGATGAGCAGTTCTTC
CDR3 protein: CATSDRDSHDEQFF

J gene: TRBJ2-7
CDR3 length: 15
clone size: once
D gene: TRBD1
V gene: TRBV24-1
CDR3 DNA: TGTGCCACCAGTGGTCCCGGGACAGGGGGCTCCGAGCAGTACTTC
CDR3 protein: CATSGPGTGGSEQYF

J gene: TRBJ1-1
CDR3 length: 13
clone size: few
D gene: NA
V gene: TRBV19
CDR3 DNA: TGTGCCAGTAGTATTGGTGGACCGCTAGAAGCTTTCTTT
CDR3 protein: CASSIGGPLEAFF

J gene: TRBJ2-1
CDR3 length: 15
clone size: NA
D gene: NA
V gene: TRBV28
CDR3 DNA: TGTGCCAGCAGCCGGGGGACTGGGGCCGCCGATGAGCAGTTCTTC
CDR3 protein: CASSRGTGAADEQFF

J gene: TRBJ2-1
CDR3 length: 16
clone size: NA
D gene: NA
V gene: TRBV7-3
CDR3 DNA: TGTGCCAGCAGCCAAGGACACTCGAGCTCCTACAATGAGCAGTTCTTC
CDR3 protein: CASSQGHSSSYNEQFF

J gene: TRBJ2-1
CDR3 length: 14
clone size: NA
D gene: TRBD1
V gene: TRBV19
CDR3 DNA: TGTGCCAGTAGTCCCGACAGGGGGCAAGGTGAGCAGTTCTTC
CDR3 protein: CASSPDRGQGEQFF

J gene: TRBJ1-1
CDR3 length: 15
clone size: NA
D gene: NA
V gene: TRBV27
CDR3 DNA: TGTGCCAGCAGTTTATCTTACTCTTTGAACACTGAAGCTTTCTTT
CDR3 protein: CASSLSYSLNTEAFF

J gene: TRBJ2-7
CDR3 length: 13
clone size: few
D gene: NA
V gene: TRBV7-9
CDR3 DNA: TGTGCCAGCAGCTTGCGGGACGGCTACGAGCAGTACTTC
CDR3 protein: CASSLRDGYEQYF

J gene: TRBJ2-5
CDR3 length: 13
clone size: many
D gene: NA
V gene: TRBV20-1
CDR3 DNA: TGCAGTGCTTCACCGACAGGAAGAAAGACCCAGTACTTC
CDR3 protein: CSASPTGRKTQYF

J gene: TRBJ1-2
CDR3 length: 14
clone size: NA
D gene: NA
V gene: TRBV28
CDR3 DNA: TGTGCCAGCAGTTCCCAACCCCATAACTATGGCTACACCTTC
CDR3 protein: CASSSQPHNYGYTF

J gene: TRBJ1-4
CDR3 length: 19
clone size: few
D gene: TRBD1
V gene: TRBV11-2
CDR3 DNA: TGTGCCAGCAGCGGTCTTAGAGACAGGGGGTATGCAACTAATGAAAAACTGTTTTTT
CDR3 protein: CASSGLRDRGYATNEKLFF

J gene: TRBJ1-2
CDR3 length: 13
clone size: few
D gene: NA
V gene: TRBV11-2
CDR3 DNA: TGTGCCAGCAGCCAGACCGCAGGGTATGGCTACACCTTC
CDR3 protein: CASSQTAGYGYTF

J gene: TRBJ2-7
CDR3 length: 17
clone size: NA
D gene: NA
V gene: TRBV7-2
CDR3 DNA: TGTGCCAGCAGCTCCCTCCCAGTTCCGAGGGGAGCCTACGAGCAGTACTTC
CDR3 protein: CASSSLPVPRGAYEQYF

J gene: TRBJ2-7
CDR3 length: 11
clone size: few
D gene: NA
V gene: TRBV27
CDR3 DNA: TGTGCCCCTATCCCTCACCGGGAGCAGTACTTC
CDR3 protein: CAPIPHREQYF

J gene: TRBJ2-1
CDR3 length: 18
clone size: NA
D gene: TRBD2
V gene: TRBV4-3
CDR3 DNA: TGCGCCAGCAGCCCCGGGGGACTAGCGGGAGCGCGCTACAATGAGCAGTTCTTC
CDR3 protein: CASSPGGLAGARYNEQFF

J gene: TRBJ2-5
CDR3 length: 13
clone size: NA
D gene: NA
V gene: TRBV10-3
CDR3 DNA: TGTGCCATCAGTGACATGGGGCAAGAGACCCAGTACTTC
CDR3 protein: CAISDMGQETQYF

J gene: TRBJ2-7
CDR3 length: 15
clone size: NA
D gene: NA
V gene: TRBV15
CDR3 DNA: TGTGCCACCAGCAGAGATCAGGGGAGCTCCTACGAGCAGTACTTC
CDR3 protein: CATSRDQGSSYEQYF

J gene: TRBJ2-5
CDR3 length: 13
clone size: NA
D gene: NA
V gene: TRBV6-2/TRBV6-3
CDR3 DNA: TGTGCCAGCAGTTCCCACAGGGCGGAGACCCAGTACTTC
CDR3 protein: CASSSHRAETQYF

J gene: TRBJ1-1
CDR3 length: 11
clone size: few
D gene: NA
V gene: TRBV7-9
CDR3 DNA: TGTGCCAGCAGCTTCTTCACTGAAGCTTTCTTT
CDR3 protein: CASSFFTEAFF

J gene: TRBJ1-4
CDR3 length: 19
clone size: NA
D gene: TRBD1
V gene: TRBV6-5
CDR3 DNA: TGTGCCAGCAGTTACTACTCCGGACAGGTGGTTTCAACTAATGAAAAACTGTTTTTT
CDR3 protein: CASSYYSGQVVSTNEKLFF

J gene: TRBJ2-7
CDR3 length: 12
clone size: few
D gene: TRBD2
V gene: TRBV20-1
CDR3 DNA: TGCAGTGGGGGACTAGCGGCCTACGAGCAGTACTTC
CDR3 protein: CSGGLAAYEQYF

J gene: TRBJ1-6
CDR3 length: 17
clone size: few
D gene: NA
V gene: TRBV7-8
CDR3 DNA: TGTGCCAGCAGCTTAGTGGTGACAGAGGTCTATAATTCACCCCTCCACTTT
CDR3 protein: CASSLVVTEVYNSPLHF

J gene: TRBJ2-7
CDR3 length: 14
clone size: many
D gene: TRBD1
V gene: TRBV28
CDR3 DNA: TGTGCCAGCAGTTTTGACAGGGGATCCTACGAGCAGTACTTC
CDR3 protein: CASSFDRGSYEQYF

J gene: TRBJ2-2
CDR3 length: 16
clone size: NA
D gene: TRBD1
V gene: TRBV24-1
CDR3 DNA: TGTGCCACCAGTGATTACGGGACAGGGAACACCGGGGAGCTGTTTTTT
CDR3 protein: CATSDYGTGNTGELFF

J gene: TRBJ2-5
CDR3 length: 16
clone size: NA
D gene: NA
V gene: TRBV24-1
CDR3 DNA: TGTGCCACCAGTGACCCACCTCGGATTGGGCAAGAGACCCAGTACTTC
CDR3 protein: CATSDPPRIGQETQYF

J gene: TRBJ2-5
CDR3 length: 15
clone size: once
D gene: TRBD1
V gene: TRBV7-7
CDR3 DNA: TGTGCTAGCAGCTATTCGACAGGGAAAGGAGAGACCCAGTACTTC
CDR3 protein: CASSYSTGKGETQYF

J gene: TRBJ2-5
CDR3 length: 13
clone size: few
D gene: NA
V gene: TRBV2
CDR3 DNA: TGTGCCAGCAGTGAGGCCCTCCAAGAGACCCAGTACTTC
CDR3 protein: CASSEALQETQYF

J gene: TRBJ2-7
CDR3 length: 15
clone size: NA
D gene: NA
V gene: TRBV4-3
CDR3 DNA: TGCGCCAGCAGCCAAGAAGGGGTTGGGAGATACGAGCAGTACTTC
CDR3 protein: CASSQEGVGRYEQYF

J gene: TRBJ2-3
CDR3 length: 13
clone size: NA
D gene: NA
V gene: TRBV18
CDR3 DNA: TGTGCCAGCTCACCCGGCGACACAGATACGCAGTATTTT
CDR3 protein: CASSPGDTDTQYF

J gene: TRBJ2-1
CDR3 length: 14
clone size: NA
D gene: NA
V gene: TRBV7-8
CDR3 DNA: TGTGCCAGCAGCTTATACGGGACCTACAATGAGCAGTTCTTC
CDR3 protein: CASSLYGTYNEQFF

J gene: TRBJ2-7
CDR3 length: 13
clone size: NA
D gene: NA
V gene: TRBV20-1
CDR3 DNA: TGCAGTGCGGGAGGACAGGAGACCTACGAGCAGTACTTC
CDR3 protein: CSAGGQETYEQYF